Each of the 19 T cell receptor beta chains below was sequenced from the same sample in a study of cytomegalovirus exposure and HLA in healthy donors. Primers: 60 Vbeta forward and 13 Jbeta reverse. Clones were read by immunoSEQ multiplex PCR, and TCRdb kept only the in-frame ones, dropping some. The data show some 84,000 clones, more than 60% seen once. The sequenced material came from PBMCs. These receptors were taken from a boy younger than 18 in good health and CMV-seronegative.

This clone was found once. V and J are TRBV7-2 and TRBJ2-7, with D unclear. The germline V gene encodes CDR1 SGHTA and CDR2 FQGNSA. V lost 0 bases, J lost 3 bases, and 6 bases lay in between. The CDR3 runs 13 residues. The CDR3 spells CASSLAPLYEQYF. The DNA for the CDR3 is TGTGCCAGCAGCTTAGCCCCCCTCTACGAGCAGTACTTC.

This chain uses TRBV25-1 with TRBJ2-7; D unresolved. This CDR3 contains 12 residues. Trimming left V 9 bases short and J 2 bases short, with 11 bases between. Germline values: CDR1 MGHDK, CDR2 SYGVNS. The CDR3 coding sequence is TGTGCCAGTCAACTTCTCACCTACGAGCAGTACTTC. It encodes CASQLLTYEQYF.

The chain couples TRBV4-1 to TRBJ1-3; no clear D gene. The CDR3 runs to 17 residues. Germline V gene data show CDR1 as MGHRA and CDR2 as YSYEKL. Trimming stripped 0 bases from V and 3 bases from J, with 15 bases between. CDR3 sequence (DNA): TGCGCCAGCAGCCAAGATGTCCCGGGGTTTATTGGAAACACCATATATTTT. This sequence encodes CASSQDVPGFIGNTIYF.

The chain uses TRBV2 and TRBJ1-2, with unresolved D. With 6 bases removed from V and 6 bases from J, the gap between germline ends came to 14 bases. Germline V gene sequence: CDR1 SNHLY, CDR2 FYNNEI. The CDR3 extends over 13 amino acids. The CDR3 is CASRNVGSDGYTF. The CDR3 nucleotides are TGTGCCAGCAGAAACGTCGGGAGTGATGGCTACACCTTC.

J is TRBJ2-7 and V is TRBV15; D gene uncertain. The V gene lost 3 bases and the J gene lost 3 bases, with 12 bases spanning the gap. The CDR3 covers 14 residues. The germline V gene encodes CDR1 LNHNV and CDR2 YYDKDF (reference sequence). In DNA form, the CDR3 reads TGTGCCACCAGCAGTATCTATAAGAGCTACGAGCAGTACTTC. This encodes CATSSIYKSYEQYF.

This clone was detected only once. V usage is TRBV6-5 and J usage is TRBJ1-3; tentative D call: TRBD1 (5 bases). The V and J ends lost 6 bases and 0 bases respectively, with 12 bases between them. CDR3 size: 15 residues. CDR1 is MNHEY, CDR2 SVGAGI, per germline. The CDR3 is CASSPGTGSGNTIYF. The CDR3 coding sequence is TGTGCCAGCAGCCCGGGCACAGGCTCTGGAAACACCATATATTTT.

This clone has just one count. The V gene is TRBV7-9, the J gene TRBJ1-1; 7 bases match TRBD1. V lost 5 bases, J lost 4 bases, and 7 bases stayed unmatched. Germline values: CDR1 SEHNR, CDR2 FQNEAQ (reference sequence). There are 14 residues in the CDR3. The CDR3 DNA sequence: TGTGCCAGCAGCCAGGTTAGGACAGGCACTGAAGCTTTCTTT. Amino acids: CASSQVRTGTEAFF.

The chain combines TRBV7-2 with TRBJ2-7; D is possibly TRBD1 (6 bases). Germline lookup yields CDR1 SGHTA and CDR2 FQGNSA. Trimming shortened V by 5 bases and J by 4 bases, and 15 bases separated the two germline ends. This CDR3 is 14 amino acids long. The chain's CDR3 is CASSPRQANYEQYF. CDR3 nucleotides: TGTGCCAGCAGCCCCCGACAGGCAAATTACGAGCAGTACTTC.

The V and J genes are TRBV6-4 and TRBJ1-6; no reliable D call. The CDR3 sequence is 13 residues long. CDR1 and CDR2 from the germline V gene are MRHNA and SNTAGT. The ends were cut back, 2 bases at V and 8 bases at J, with 7 bases in the middle. This CDR3 is CASSDRQYSPLHF. The CDR3 DNA sequence: TGTGCCAGCAGTGACAGACAATATTCACCCCTCCACTTT.

V usage is TRBV28 and J usage is TRBJ2-3; 8 positions agree with TRBD2. V lost 6 bases, J lost 3 bases, and 8 bases stayed unmatched. The CDR3 totals 15 residues. The germline gives CDR1 MDHEN, CDR2 SYDVKM. The CDR3 reads CASRLISGGTDTQYF. The DNA of the CDR3 is TGTGCCAGCAGACTTATAAGCGGGGGAACAGATACGCAGTATTTT.

This clone has only a few counts. The rearrangement uses TRBV19 and TRBJ2-7; 8 nucleotides agree with TRBD1. Germline CDR1 and CDR2: LNHDA and SQIVND (reference sequence). The CDR3 has 14 residues. The J segment lost 3 bases and the V segment lost 5 bases, leaving 6 bases of the junction unmatched. The CDR3 sequence: CASSFRTGSYEQYF. The DNA of the CDR3 is TGTGCCAGTAGTTTTCGGACAGGGAGCTACGAGCAGTACTTC. Drawing the rest from reference TRBV19 and TRBJ2-7, the complete variable domain is DGGITQSPKYLFRKEGQNVTLSCEQNLNHDAMYWYRQDPGQGLRLIYYSQIVNDFQKGDIAEGYSVSREKKESFPLTVTSAQKNPTAFYLCASSFRTGSYEQYFGPGTRLTVT.

As regards this clone: The junction shows a germline mismatch at one end, possibly a read error. This rearrangement joins TRBV5-6 to TRBJ1-6, with D unresolved. Germline-derived CDR1 and CDR2 are SGHDT and YYEEEE. This CDR3 contains 14 residues. The CDR3 spells CASSWWQYNSPLHF. CDR3 in DNA: TGTGCCAGCAGCTGGTGGCAGTATAATTCACCTCTCCACTTT.

This clone appeared a single time. The CDR3 here is CASSPTGSEQFF. In nucleotides, the CDR3 is TGTGCCAGCAGCCCCACAGGGTCTGAGCAGTTCTTC. J is TRBJ2-1 and V is TRBV7-9; D possibly corresponds to TRBD1 (6 bases). Germline assignment: CDR1 SEHNR and CDR2 FQNEAQ (reference sequence). V was cut by 5 bases and J by 9 bases, with 11 bases left in between. The CDR3 runs 12 residues.

This chain connects TRBV25-1 to TRBJ1-2; 9 bases are shared with TRBD1. The CDR3 spans 17 residues. The V gene's germline CDR1 is MGHDK and CDR2 SYGVNS. The J segment lost 6 bases and the V segment lost 0 bases, leaving 11 bases of the junction unmatched. The CDR3 DNA reads as TGTGCCAGCAGTGAATACCGGGGGGGGACAGGGAAGGATGGCTACACCTTC. Protein sequence: CASSEYRGGTGKDGYTF.

V is TRBV28 and J is TRBJ1-1; 8 nucleotides align to TRBD1. CDR1 MDHEN and CDR2 SYDVKM come from the germline V gene. This CDR3 is 14 amino acids long. V was clipped by 4 bases and J by 0 bases; unmatched bases: 1. CDR3 sequence: CASSSDRVNTEAFF. Written as DNA, the CDR3 is TGTGCCAGCAGTTCGGACAGGGTGAACACTGAAGCTTTCTTT.

The chain carries TRBV7-9 and TRBJ1-6, with 8 bases matching TRBD1. This CDR3 region has 14 residues. Per germline, CDR1 SEHNR and CDR2 FQNEAQ (reference sequence). V lost 5 bases to trimming and J lost 7 bases; unmatched junction nucleotides: 4. Here the CDR3 DNA reads TGTGCCAGCAGCACAGGACAGGGAAATTCACCCCTCCACTTT. Its protein product is CASSTGQGNSPLHF.

The chain links TRBV5-1 to TRBJ2-1; TRBD2 matches at 7 bases. V lost 4 bases to trimming and J lost 2 bases; unmatched junction nucleotides: 3. The CDR3 has 14 amino acids. The germline CDR1 and CDR2 sequences are SGHRS and YFSETQ. The CDR3 sequence: CASSPSGPYNEQFF. In nucleotides, the CDR3 is TGCGCCAGCAGCCCTAGCGGTCCCTACAATGAGCAGTTCTTC.

This chain connects TRBV14 to TRBJ2-7; TRBD2 aligns across 8 bases. CDR3 length equals 13 residues. Germline CDR1 SGHDN, CDR2 FVKESK. V was pared by 2 bases and J by 3 bases, with 0 bases of the junction left unmatched. This CDR3 reads CASSQTSGYEQYF. CDR3 in DNA: TGTGCCAGCAGCCAAACTAGCGGCTACGAGCAGTACTTC.

The rearrangement joins TRBV7-2 to TRBJ2-7; 7 nucleotides align to TRBD1. The V gene end was trimmed by 2 bases and the J gene end by 4 bases; junction bases not matched to a gene: 8. The CDR3 has 15 amino acids. Germline-derived CDR1 and CDR2 are SGHTA and FQGNSA. The CDR3 DNA reads as TGTGCCAGCAGCTTACTCCGGGACAGCGCTTACGAGCAGTACTTC. Translated, it gives CASSLLRDSAYEQYF.